The rows below give T cell receptor beta chains drawn from one sample of a study of shared clonotypes between healthy human individuals. Clones were read by immunoSEQ multiplex PCR, and TCRdb kept only the in-frame ones, dropping some. The sample lists a few hundred thousand clones; around 95% were seen once. The sequenced sample was naive CD8+ T cells sorted from blood. Receptor source: a woman aged 25 to 39 in good health. Both conserved end residues are part of each CDR3. Size is omitted from some rows. Given values are once, few, many or a class for expanded clones.

TRBV9	16	once	TRBJ2-7	CASSVSPGSGRDEQYF
TRBV27	15	NA	TRBJ2-7	CASSLGASGSNEQYF
TRBV9	11	NA	TRBJ1-3	CASSSGNTIYF
TRBV23-1	15	NA	TRBJ2-2	CASSGQAANTGELFF
TRBV10-2	13	NA	TRBJ2-1	CASHLGTYNEQFF
TRBV4-1	16	NA	TRBJ1-5	CASSPSGGASNQPQHF
TRBV7-6	15	NA	TRBJ2-3	CASSSGTKSGDTQYF
TRBV5-4	13	NA	TRBJ1-3	CASSLGGGNTIYF
TRBV29-1	17	NA	TRBJ2-5	CSVAGKDPSGNEETQYF
TRBV28	13	once	NA	CASSETDYYEQYF
TRBV9	16	NA	TRBJ2-7	CASSGSGGGGTYEQYF
TRBV2	15	NA	TRBJ2-5	CATRPGQTNQETQYF
TRBV28	13	NA	TRBJ2-7	CASSLRDSYEQYF
TRBV15	14	NA	TRBJ1-5	CATSPYGANQPQHF
TRBV7-9	14	NA	TRBJ2-5	CASSLSGYQETQYF
TRBV4-1	14	NA	TRBJ1-1	CASSQERGYTEAFF
TRBV7-9	13	NA	NA	CASSLAGTYEQYF
TRBV5-5	15	NA	TRBJ1-1	CASSPERGLNTEAFF
TRBV27	11	NA	TRBJ2-7	CASTDRNEQYF
TRBV6-5	13	NA	TRBJ2-2	CASSDWNTGELFF
TRBV5-6	17	NA	TRBJ2-1	CASSEGLADTSYNEQFF
TRBV19	15	NA	TRBJ2-1	CASSIWGDAYNEQFF
TRBV7-9	15	NA	TRBJ2-7	CASSLASGGEDEQYF
TRBV11-2	14	NA	TRBJ2-7	CASSLAGGNYEQYF
TRBV7-9	13	NA	TRBJ2-7	CASSPSSLPEQYF
TRBV20-1	11	NA	TRBJ2-7	CSPKRRGEQYF
TRBV28	17	NA	TRBJ2-7	CASSSLIRGKGGAEQYF
TRBV7-9	12	NA	TRBJ2-7	CASSPGPLGQYF
TRBV6-5	13	NA	TRBJ2-7	CASSPGQLYEQYF
TRBV27	15	NA	TRBJ2-7	CASSSGTSGSYEQYF
TRBV6-1	14	NA	TRBJ2-1	CASRDRGLYNEQFF
TRBV29-1	15	NA	TRBJ1-2	CSVGGLGQNFYGYTF
TRBV4-1	15	once	TRBJ1-2	CASSQTTGDALGYTF
TRBV15	14	NA	TRBJ1-1	CATSRRQTRTEAFF
TRBV28	13	NA	TRBJ1-5	CASSFNSNQPQHF
TRBV4-1	19	NA	TRBJ2-1	CASSQDLLGLAGTYNEQFF
TRBV30	14	NA	TRBJ2-1	CAWSWGISYNEQFF
TRBV7-9	17	NA	TRBJ1-6	CASSFVGEGVENSPLHF
TRBV11-2	15	NA	TRBJ2-7	CASSFDRGLEFEQYF